This paragraph reports one T cell receptor (beta chain). Its antigen is not yet known. Within one base of it there is no much larger clone, and no base qualities were kept. V and J lose 6 bases and 7 bases, and a span of 10 bases separates them. The CDR3 measures 11 amino acids from cysteine to phenylalanine. Only CDR3 DNA is held: 33 bases, read in frame from base 1. Per the germline V gene, MDHEN is the CDR1 and SYDVKM is the CDR2. The immunoSEQ Assay, a bias-controlled multiplex PCR, was used to amplify TCRbeta CDR3 regions from genomic DNA. The original methods were these. Within the assay, amplification of reference gene primers was used to estimate how many nucleated cells each sample contained. To quantify the absolute abundance of each unique TCRbeta CDR3 rearrangement, sequence reads were collapsed and filtered. For each sample, productive Simpson clonality was calculated by taking the square root of Simpson's diversity index across productive rearrangements. Entries here come from immuneACCESS through TCRdb and include only in-frame sequences with V and J called. Some clones fail to appear in such tables; in the studies checked, an unresolved V gene covers under half of the shortfall, and the cause of the remainder is unknown. The V and J calls and clone size were taken over from that table, and D and trimming were inferred from the DNA. The sample profile shows roughly 78,000 clones; over 65% of them were found once. Approximately 18% of the sample lies in the top ten.

This sample was taken from a study of blood T cell repertoires in COVID-19 (dated by TCRdb to about 2020). Notes on the research overall: Samples from collaborators originated in the United States, Italy and Spain and spanned both the acute and convalescent phases of COVID-19. A de-identified subject ID, COVID-19 status, age in years and sex were almost always included in the sample metadata. The prospective study material was composed of cDNA or gDNA derived from T cells, B-cell-depleted T cells, or PBMCs. A freely available public database, intended as a resource for researchers studying the immune response to SARS-CoV-2, is where the repertoires were released. The samples were drawn from two sources: the first 160 participants of the ongoing ImmuneRACE study, and 1,254 subjects contributed by 6 global collaborators. Where HLA class I and class II types were available, the types were taken from metadata supplied by the sample provider, not from assay-based typing. The dataset comprised deeply sampled blood TCRbeta repertoires from subjects exposed to, actively infected with, or recovered from COVID-19.

Results and caveats for the whole study, not just this receptor: The quantity of clinical and demographic metadata differed by source and by participant and was supplied without curation.

Whole blood was collected in K2EDTA tubes by collaborating institutions according to the institutions' own protocols. For TCRbeta analysis, collaborators shipped samples as frozen whole blood, isolated PBMCs, or DNA extracted from either of those sample types. This chain joins TRBV28 to TRBJ2-7, with the D gene not confidently named. The TCR originated in an elderly woman with acute or convalescent COVID-19. The sequenced sample consisted of peripheral blood. This receptor has the CDR3 CASSPFREQYF. Read as DNA, the sequence is TGTGCCAGCAGCCCTTTCAGGGAGCAGTACTTC.